This passage covers 15 T cell receptor beta chains from one sample sequenced in a study of beta chain features in type 1 diabetes. As every portion of the isolated RNA was reverse transcribed, the sequencing read expressed TCRB transcripts. Data came from immunoSEQ multiplex PCR; TCRdb stores just in-frame clones and leaves some out. The sample has just over 450,000 clones; about 29% are singletons. Sequenced material: naive CD4+ T cells from blood. The receptor source for this set is a man aged 18 to 29 in good health.

The chain is built from TRBV27 and TRBJ1-2, with 9 positions matching TRBD1. Germline loops: CDR1 MNHEY, CDR2 SMNVEV (reference sequence). This CDR3 comprises 14 residues. Trimming at V came to 5 bases and at J to 5 bases, leaving 6 bases not matched to a gene. The CDR3 loop reads CASSPGTGFYGYTF. For the CDR3, the DNA is TGTGCCAGCAGTCCCGGGACAGGGTTTTATGGCTACACCTTC.

This rearrangement joins TRBV5-6 to TRBJ2-6, with D perhaps TRBD1 (6 bases). Trimming stripped 4 bases from V and 0 bases from J, with 17 bases between. The CDR3 totals 18 residues. The germline V gene has CDR1 SGHDT and CDR2 YYEEEE. The CDR3 spells CASSARPGQPSGANVLTF. CDR3 in DNA: TGTGCCAGCAGCGCTAGACCGGGACAACCCTCTGGGGCCAACGTCCTGACTTTC. The full variable domain, in which reference TRBV5-6 and TRBJ2-6 provide the parts outside the CDR3, is DAGVTQSPTHLIKTRGQQVTLRCSPKSGHDTVSWYQQALGQGPQFIFQYYEEEERQRGNFPDRFSGHQFPNYSSELNVNALLLGDSALYLCASSARPGQPSGANVLTFGAGSRLTVL.

The J gene is TRBJ1-5, the V gene TRBV7-2; D remains ambiguous. The CDR3 has 12 amino acids. V lost 3 bases to trimming and J lost 5 bases, with 5 bases between them. Germline V lookup: CDR1 SGHTA, CDR2 FQGNSA. The CDR3 region has the DNA TGTGCCAGCAGCTTTGGGGATCAGCCCCAGCATTTT. It yields the protein CASSFGDQPQHF.

The chain uses TRBV4-1 and TRBJ2-1; a weak D match, TRBD2 (5 bases). The germline gives CDR1 MGHRA, CDR2 YSYEKL. The ends were cut back, 1 base at V and 6 bases at J, with 10 bases in the middle. The CDR3 runs to 14 residues. CDR3 amino acids: CASSQVGGLNEQFF. In DNA form, the CDR3 reads TGCGCCAGCAGCCAAGTCGGAGGTCTCAATGAGCAGTTCTTC.

This clone occurred a few times. The rearrangement joins TRBV4-2 to TRBJ2-2; D may be TRBD1 (6 bases). Trimming cost V 2 bases and J 6 bases, with 13 bases left between them. CDR1 is LGHNA and CDR2 is YNFKEQ in the germline V gene. This CDR3 is 15 amino acids long. This CDR3 is CASSQLTYRAGELFF. The CDR3 nucleotides read TGTGCCAGCAGCCAACTCACTTACAGGGCCGGGGAGCTGTTTTTT.

This chain links TRBV29-1 with TRBJ1-2, with TRBD1 matching 8 bases. This CDR3 comprises 13 residues. Germline-derived CDR1 and CDR2 are SQVTM and ANQGSEA. After removal of 0 bases from V and 4 bases from J, the junction contained 1 base not matched to a gene. As DNA, the CDR3 is TGCAGCGTTGAAGAGGACAGGGCCTATGGCTACACCTTC. Its translation: CSVEEDRAYGYTF.

This clone was seen more than once but under ten times. V usage is TRBV29-1 and J usage is TRBJ2-7; D gene unclear. Germline V lookup: CDR1 SQVTM, CDR2 ANQGSEA. The CDR3 contains 12 residues. V gave up 4 bases and J gave up 2 bases, with 9 bases separating them. CDR3 sequence reads: CSVVKGPYEQYF. CDR3 nucleotide sequence: TGCAGCGTTGTTAAAGGGCCCTACGAGCAGTACTTC.

This clone was detected a few times. V is TRBV4-3 and J is TRBJ1-4; 7 bases line up with TRBD1. Unmatched junction bases numbered 12, after V lost 3 bases and J lost 8 bases. Germline CDR1 reads LGHNA; CDR2 reads YSLEER. CDR3 length: 16 residues. The CDR3 region has the DNA TGCGCCAGCAGCCAGGCCTTCGACAGGGCGGGGGAAAAACTGTTTTTT. It translates to CASSQAFDRAGEKLFF.

This clone was counted a few times. The V and J genes are TRBV29-1 and TRBJ2-7, with TRBD1 matching 7 bases. V lost 0 bases and J lost 3; bases outside the gene matches: 8. Germline CDR1 SQVTM, CDR2 ANQGSEA. The CDR3 length is 15 residues. CDR3 sequence (DNA): TGCAGCGTTGAAGATTCCGACAGGGCCCGCTACGAGCAGTACTTC. It translates to CSVEDSDRARYEQYF.

This clone appeared a few times. The genes are TRBV7-8 and TRBJ2-5, with 7 bases fitting TRBD1. V lost 4 bases to trimming and J lost 5 bases; unmatched junction nucleotides: 7. Germline V lookup: CDR1 SGHVS, CDR2 FQNEAQ. The CDR3 consists of 14 residues. The CDR3, as DNA: TGTGCCAGCAGCTGGGGCGACAGGGTTGAGACCCAGTACTTC. This codes for CASSWGDRVETQYF.

The rearrangement uses TRBV6-6 and TRBJ2-5; perhaps TRBD1 as D (5 bases). This CDR3 has 16 residues. The germline CDR1 and CDR2 sequences are MNHNY and SVGAGI (reference sequence). Trimming left V 0 bases short and J 2 bases short, with 13 bases between. CDR3 sequence (DNA): TGTGCCAGCAGTTACTCATCGTGGGGCAAACAAGAGACCCAGTACTTC. Translated, it gives CASSYSSWGKQETQYF.

This clone occurred a few times. The rearrangement links TRBV5-6 to TRBJ1-4, with 8 nucleotides matching TRBD1. Trimming removed 4 bases from V and 7 bases from J; junction bases left unmatched: 15. This CDR3 has 17 amino acids. Germline V gives CDR1 SGHDT, CDR2 YYEEEE. CDR3: CASSLGQGLGFSEKLFF. The CDR3 region has the DNA TGTGCCAGCAGCCTCGGACAGGGATTGGGGTTTAGTGAAAAACTGTTTTTT.

In this sample, this clone turned up once. Here the CDR3 DNA reads TGTGCCAGCAGCCCCGACAGGGGACGGGGCACAGATACGCAGTATTTT. Amino acid sequence: CASSPDRGRGTDTQYF. The chain uses TRBV5-6 and TRBJ2-3; 8 bases match TRBD1. CDR3 length: 16 residues. Looked up from germline, CDR1 is SGHDT and CDR2 is YYEEEE. The V segment lost 4 bases and the J segment 1 base; nucleotides outside the gene matches: 8.

This clone was observed a handful of times. This specimen includes other DNA sequences encoding the same CDR3. This sequence joins TRBV2 and TRBJ2-1, with D uncertain. Trimming cost V 7 bases and J 3 bases, with 4 bases left between them. Germline V gene data show CDR1 as SNHLY and CDR2 as FYNNEI. The CDR3 consists of 11 residues. The CDR3 nucleotides are TGTGCCAGCAACCTCTACAATGAGCAGTTCTTC. Protein sequence: CASNLYNEQFF.

V and J are TRBV29-1 and TRBJ2-7; maybe TRBD1 (5 bases). The CDR3 is made up of 12 amino acids. The V and J ends lost 4 bases and 2 bases respectively, with 9 bases between them. The germline gives CDR1 SQVTM, CDR2 ANQGSEA. The DNA for the CDR3 is TGCAGCGTTGCAGCAGGGACCTACGAGCAGTACTTC. This gives the protein CSVAAGTYEQYF.